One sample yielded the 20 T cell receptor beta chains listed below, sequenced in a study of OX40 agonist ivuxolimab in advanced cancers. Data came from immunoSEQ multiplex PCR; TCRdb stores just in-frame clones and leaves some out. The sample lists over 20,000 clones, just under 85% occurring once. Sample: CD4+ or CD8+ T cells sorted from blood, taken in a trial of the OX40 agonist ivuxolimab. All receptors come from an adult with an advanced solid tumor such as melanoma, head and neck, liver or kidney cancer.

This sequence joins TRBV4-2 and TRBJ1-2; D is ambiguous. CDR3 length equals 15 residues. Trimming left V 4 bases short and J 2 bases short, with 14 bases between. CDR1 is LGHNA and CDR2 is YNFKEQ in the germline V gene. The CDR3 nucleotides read TGTGCCAGCAGCCCAAACCCGGCCCCGAACTATGGCTACACCTTC. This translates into CASSPNPAPNYGYTF.

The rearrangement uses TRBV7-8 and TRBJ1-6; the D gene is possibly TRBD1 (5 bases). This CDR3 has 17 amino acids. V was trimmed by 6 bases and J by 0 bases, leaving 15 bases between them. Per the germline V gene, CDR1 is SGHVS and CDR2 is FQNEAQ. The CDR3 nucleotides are TGTGCCAGCAGGTCTTCGACAGCTAGCTCCTATAATTCACCCCTCCACTTT. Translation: CASRSSTASSYNSPLHF.

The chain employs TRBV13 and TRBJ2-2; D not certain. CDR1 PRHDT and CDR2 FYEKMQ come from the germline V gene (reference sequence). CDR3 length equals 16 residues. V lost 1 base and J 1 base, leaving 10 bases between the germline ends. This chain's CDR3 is CASSLVGGENTGELFF. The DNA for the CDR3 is TGTGCCAGCAGCTTAGTGGGCGGAGAGAACACCGGGGAGCTGTTTTTT. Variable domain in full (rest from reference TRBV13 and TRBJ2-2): AAGVIQSPRHLIKEKRETATLKCYPIPRHDTVYWYQQGPGQDPQFLISFYEKMQSDKGSIPDRFSAQQFSDYHSELNMSSLELGDSALYFCASSLVGGENTGELFFGEGSRLTVL.

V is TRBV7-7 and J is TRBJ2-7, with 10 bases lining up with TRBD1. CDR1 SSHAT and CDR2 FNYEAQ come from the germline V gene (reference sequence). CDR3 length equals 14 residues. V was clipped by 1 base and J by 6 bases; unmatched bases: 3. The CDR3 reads CASSLGGQGSEQYF. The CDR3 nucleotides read TGTGCCAGCAGCTTAGGGGGACAGGGGTCCGAGCAGTACTTC.

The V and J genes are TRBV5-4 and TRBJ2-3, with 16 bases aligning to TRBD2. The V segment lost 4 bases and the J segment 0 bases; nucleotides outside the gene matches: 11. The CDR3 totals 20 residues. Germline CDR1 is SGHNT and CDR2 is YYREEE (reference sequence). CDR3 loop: CASSPKKGTSGGASTDTQYF. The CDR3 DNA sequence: TGTGCCAGCAGCCCTAAGAAAGGGACTAGCGGGGGGGCGAGCACAGATACGCAGTATTTT.

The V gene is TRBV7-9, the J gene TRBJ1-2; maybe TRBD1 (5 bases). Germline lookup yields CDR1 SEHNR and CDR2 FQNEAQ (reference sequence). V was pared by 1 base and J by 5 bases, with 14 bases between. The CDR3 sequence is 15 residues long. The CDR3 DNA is TGTGCCAGCAGCTTAGGAATTTCGGGGGAGTATGGCTACACCTTC. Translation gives CASSLGISGEYGYTF. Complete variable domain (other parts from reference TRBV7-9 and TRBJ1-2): DTGVSQNPRHKITKRGQNVTFRCDPISEHNRLYWYRQTLGQGPEFLTYFQNEAQLEKSRLLSDRFSAERPKGSFSTLEIQRTEQGDSAMYLCASSLGISGEYGYTFGSGTRLTVV.

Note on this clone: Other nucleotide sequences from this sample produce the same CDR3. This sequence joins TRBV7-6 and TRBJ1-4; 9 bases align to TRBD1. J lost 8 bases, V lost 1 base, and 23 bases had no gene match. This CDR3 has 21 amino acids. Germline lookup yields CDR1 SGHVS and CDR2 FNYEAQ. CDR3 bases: TGTGCCAGCAGCTTAGGGGCCCTCGAGAGGGACAGGGTTGGAGTGGTGGAAAAACTGTTTTTT. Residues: CASSLGALERDRVGVVEKLFF.

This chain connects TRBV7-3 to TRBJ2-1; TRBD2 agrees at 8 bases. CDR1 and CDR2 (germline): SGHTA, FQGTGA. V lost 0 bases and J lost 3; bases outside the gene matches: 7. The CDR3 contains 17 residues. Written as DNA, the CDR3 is TGTGCCAGCAGCTTAACGAAACTAGCGGCCGGCTACAATGAGCAGTTCTTC. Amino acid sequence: CASSLTKLAAGYNEQFF.

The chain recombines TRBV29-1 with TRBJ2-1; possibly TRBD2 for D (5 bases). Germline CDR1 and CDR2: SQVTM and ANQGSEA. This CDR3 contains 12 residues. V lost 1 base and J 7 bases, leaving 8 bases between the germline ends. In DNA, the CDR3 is TGCAGCGTTGAAGCTAGCTTAAATGAGCAGTTCTTC. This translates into CSVEASLNEQFF.

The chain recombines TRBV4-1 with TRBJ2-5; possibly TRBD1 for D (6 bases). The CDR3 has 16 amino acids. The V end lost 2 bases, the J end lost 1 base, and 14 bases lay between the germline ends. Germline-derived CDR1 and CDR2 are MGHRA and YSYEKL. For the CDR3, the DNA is TGCGCCAGCAGCCAACGGGACACCCAAACCCAAGAGACCCAGTACTTC. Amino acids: CASSQRDTQTQETQYF.

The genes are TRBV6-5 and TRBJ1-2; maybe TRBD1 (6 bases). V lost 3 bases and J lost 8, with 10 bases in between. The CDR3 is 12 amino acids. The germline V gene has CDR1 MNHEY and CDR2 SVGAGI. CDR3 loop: CASSYYRDGYTF. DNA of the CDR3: TGTGCCAGCAGTTATTACAGGGACGGCTACACCTTC.

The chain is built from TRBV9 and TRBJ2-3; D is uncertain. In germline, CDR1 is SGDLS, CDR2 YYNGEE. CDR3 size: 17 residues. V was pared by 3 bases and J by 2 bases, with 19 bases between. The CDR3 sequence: CASSENRNGRPTDTQYF. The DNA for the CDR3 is TGTGCCAGCAGCGAAAACCGAAACGGGCGCCCCACAGATACGCAGTATTTT.

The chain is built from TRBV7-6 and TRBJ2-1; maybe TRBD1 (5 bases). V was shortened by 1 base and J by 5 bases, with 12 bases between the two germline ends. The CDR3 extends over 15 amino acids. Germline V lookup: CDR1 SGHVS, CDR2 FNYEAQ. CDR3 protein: CASSLEYGANNEQFF. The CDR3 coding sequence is TGTGCCAGCAGCTTAGAGTATGGGGCAAACAATGAGCAGTTCTTC.

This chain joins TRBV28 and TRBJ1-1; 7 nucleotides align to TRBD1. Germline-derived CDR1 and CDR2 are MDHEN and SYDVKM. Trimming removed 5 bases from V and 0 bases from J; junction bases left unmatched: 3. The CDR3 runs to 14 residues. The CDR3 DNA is TGTGCCAGCAGTGTGACAGGGTTGAACACTGAAGCTTTCTTT. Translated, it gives CASSVTGLNTEAFF. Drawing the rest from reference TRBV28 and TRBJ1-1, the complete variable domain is DVKVTQSSRYLVKRTGEKVFLECVQDMDHENMFWYRQDPGLGLRLIYFSYDVKMKEKGDIPEGYSVSREKKERFSLILESASTNQTSMYLCASSVTGLNTEAFFGQGTRLTVV.

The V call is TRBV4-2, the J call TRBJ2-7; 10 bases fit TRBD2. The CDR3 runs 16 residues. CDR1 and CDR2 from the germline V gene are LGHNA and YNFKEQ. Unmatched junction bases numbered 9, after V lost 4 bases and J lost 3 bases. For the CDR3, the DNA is TGTGCCAGCAGCCTTCTAGCGGGAGATCGGGACTACGAGCAGTACTTC. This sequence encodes CASSLLAGDRDYEQYF.

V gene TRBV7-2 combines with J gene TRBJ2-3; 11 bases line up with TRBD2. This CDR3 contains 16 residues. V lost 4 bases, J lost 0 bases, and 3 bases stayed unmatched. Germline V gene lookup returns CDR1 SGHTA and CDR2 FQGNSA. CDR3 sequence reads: CASSSGLAASTDTQYF. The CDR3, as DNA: TGTGCCAGCAGCTCGGGACTAGCGGCTAGCACAGATACGCAGTATTTT.

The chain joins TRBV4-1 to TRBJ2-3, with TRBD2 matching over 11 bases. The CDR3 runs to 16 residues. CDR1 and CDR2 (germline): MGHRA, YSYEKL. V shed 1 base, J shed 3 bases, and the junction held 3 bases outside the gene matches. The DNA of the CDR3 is TGCGCCAGCAGCCAAGTAGCGGGAGGGCCGACAGATACGCAGTATTTT. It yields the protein CASSQVAGGPTDTQYF.

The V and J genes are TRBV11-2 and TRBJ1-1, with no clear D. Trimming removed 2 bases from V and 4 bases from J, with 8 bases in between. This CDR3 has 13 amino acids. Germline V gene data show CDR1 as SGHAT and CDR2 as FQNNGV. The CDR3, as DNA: TGTGCCAGCAGCTTAAGTGGGAGCACTGAAGCTTTCTTT. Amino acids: CASSLSGSTEAFF. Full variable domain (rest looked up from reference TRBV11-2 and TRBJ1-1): EAGVAQSPRYKIIEKRQSVAFWCNPISGHATLYWYQQILGQGPKLLIQFQNNGVVDDSQLPKDRFSAERLKGVDSTLKIQPAKLEDSAVYLCASSLSGSTEAFFGQGTRLTVV.

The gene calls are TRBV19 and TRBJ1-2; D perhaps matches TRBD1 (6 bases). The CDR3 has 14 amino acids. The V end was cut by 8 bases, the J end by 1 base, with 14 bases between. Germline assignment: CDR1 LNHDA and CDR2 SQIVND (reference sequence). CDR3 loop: CASSAGTINYGYTF. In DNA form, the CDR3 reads TGTGCCAGTTCTGCCGGGACAATTAACTATGGCTACACCTTC.

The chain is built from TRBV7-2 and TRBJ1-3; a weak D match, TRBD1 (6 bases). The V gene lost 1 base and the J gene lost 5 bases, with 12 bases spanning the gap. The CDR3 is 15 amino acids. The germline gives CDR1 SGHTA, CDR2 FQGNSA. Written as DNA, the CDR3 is TGTGCCAGCAGCTTAGGGGGCCAGGGGAGAAACACCATATATTTT. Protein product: CASSLGGQGRNTIYF.